This is a list of T cell receptor beta chains from one sample in a study of human T cells and chemical hapten exposure. TCRdb reanalysed the RACE reads using MiXCR and keeps one entry per CDR3 protein. The sample consists of about 84,000 distinct CDR3 sequences, over 9.5% of them appearing once. This material consisted of whole blood, taken in connection with sensitization to the hapten diphenylcyclopropenone (DPC). These receptors were obtained from a woman aged 45-60 years with alopecia areata. Some clones in this sample may be carry-over from other donors' samples. Both conserved end residues are part of each CDR3. The D gene is left open where the match is weak. Only part of the rows carry a size: once, few, many, or a class if the clone is expanded.

>TRBV29-1|many|-|TRBJ2-1|13
CSGKAAVPNEQFF
TGCAGCGGCAAGGCGGCCGTGCCCAATGAGCAGTTCTTC
>TRBV28|-|-|TRBJ2-7|14
CASSLAGPVGEQYF
TGTGCCAGCAGTTTAGCCGGCCCGGTGGGGGAGCAGTACTTC
>TRBV6-2/TRBV6-3|-|-|TRBJ2-3|16
CASSYSPGPHTDTQYF
TGTGCCAGCAGTTACTCTCCAGGACCCCACACAGATACGCAGTATTTT
>TRBV5-1|-|-|TRBJ2-2|15
CASSRDGGNTGELFF
TGCGCCAGCAGCCGGGACGGCGGGAACACCGGGGAGCTGTTTTTT
>TRBV19|-|-|TRBJ2-3|14
CASSQGTTTDTQYF
TGTGCCAGTAGTCAGGGGACTACCACAGATACGCAGTATTTT
>TRBV7-9|many|TRBD1|TRBJ1-1|14
CASSPTDRGREAFF
TGTGCCAGCAGCCCAACAGACAGGGGTCGTGAAGCTTTCTTT
>TRBV10-3|few|TRBD2|TRBJ2-1|14
CATGLAGRGDEQFF
TGTGCCACGGGACTAGCGGGAAGAGGTGATGAGCAGTTCTTC
>TRBV12-3/TRBV12-4|few|TRBD1|TRBJ2-4|14
CASSSWTGADIQYF
TGTGCCAGCAGTTCGTGGACAGGGGCGGACATTCAGTACTTC
>TRBV18|few|-|TRBJ2-7|15
CASSPQQAPSYEQYF
TGTGCCAGCTCACCTCAGCAAGCGCCGTCCTACGAGCAGTACTTC
>TRBV20-1|many|-|TRBJ2-6|12
CSAGSGANVLTF
TGCAGTGCTGGATCTGGGGCCAACGTCCTGACTTTC
>TRBV20-1|-|-|TRBJ2-1|15
CSARVMHSSYNEQFF
TGCAGTGCTAGAGTTATGCACAGCTCCTACAATGAGCAGTTCTTC
>TRBV29-1|many|TRBD1|TRBJ2-7|14
CSAGAGTVRYEQYF
TGCAGCGCTGGGGCCGGGACAGTTCGGTACGAGCAGTACTTC
>TRBV15|-|-|TRBJ2-1|11
CATSTRNEQFF
TGTGCCACCAGCACCCGTAATGAGCAGTTCTTC
>TRBV18|many|-|TRBJ2-2|16
CASSRNGGRNTGELFF
TGTGCCAGCTCGCGGAACGGGGGCCGTAACACCGGGGAGCTGTTTTTT
>TRBV29-1|few|-|TRBJ2-7|14
CSVDDPTVGYEQYF
TGCAGCGTTGATGACCCGACAGTTGGGTACGAGCAGTACTTC
>TRBV3-1|few|-|TRBJ1-6|16
CASSQVREFRGSPLHF
TGTGCCAGCAGCCAAGTCCGGGAGTTCCGAGGATCACCCCTCCACTTT
>TRBV4-1|-|-|TRBJ2-2|15
CASSQVVMPTGELFF
TGCGCCAGCAGCCAAGTTGTAATGCCCACCGGGGAGCTGTTTTTT
>TRBV7-8|many|TRBD1|TRBJ1-1|16
CASSPRDRGSNTEAFF
TGTGCCAGCAGCCCCAGGGACAGGGGGTCGAACACTGAAGCTTTCTTT
>TRBV7-6|many|-|TRBJ2-5|14
CASSLAQPANAQYF
TGTGCCAGCAGCTTAGCTCAGCCGGCCAATGCCCAGTACTTC
>TRBV5-1|-|-|TRBJ2-1|15
CASSLEGFSYNEQFF
TGCGCCAGCAGCTTGGAGGGATTCTCCTACAATGAGCAGTTCTTC
>TRBV7-2|many|-|TRBJ1-1|14
CASSLEPVNTEAFF
TGTGCCAGCAGCTTAGAGCCGGTGAACACTGAAGCTTTCTTT
>TRBV27|few|-|TRBJ2-3|15
CASSLSGKSTDTQYF
TGTGCCAGCAGTTTGTCCGGGAAAAGCACAGATACGCAGTATTTT
>TRBV29-1|many|-|TRBJ2-3|14
CSVERGSGTDTQYF
TGCAGCGTTGAAAGGGGGTCGGGCACAGATACGCAGTATTTT
>TRBV2|few|-|TRBJ1-2|13
CASSEQGNYGYTF
TGTGCCAGCAGTGAACAGGGGAACTATGGCTACACCTTC
>TRBV20-1|few|TRBD2|TRBJ2-7|14
CSAAAAGGVYEQYF
TGCAGTGCTGCCGCAGCGGGAGGCGTCTACGAGCAGTACTTC
>TRBV3-1|-|TRBD1|TRBJ1-6|14
CASSRGQGESPLHF
TGTGCCAGCAGCCGGGGACAGGGGGAGTCACCCCTCCACTTT
>TRBV6-2/TRBV6-3|few|-|TRBJ2-7|16
CASSYAPGEALYEQYF
TGTGCCAGCAGTTACGCCCCGGGGGAGGCCCTCTACGAGCAGTACTTC
>TRBV25-1|-|-|TRBJ2-5|16
CASSGYDMEYQETQYF
TGTGCCAGCAGTGGATACGACATGGAGTACCAAGAGACCCAGTACTTC
>TRBV29-1|-|TRBD1|TRBJ2-3|14
CSGWGQAGSDTQYF
TGCAGCGGCTGGGGACAGGCGGGGTCAGATACGCAGTATTTT
>TRBV19|many|TRBD1|TRBJ2-7|15
CASQGQGAKDYEQYF
TGTGCCAGCCAAGGACAGGGAGCAAAGGACTACGAGCAGTACTTC
>TRBV15|-|-|TRBJ1-5|14
CATSTDRSNQPQHF
TGTGCCACCAGCACAGACAGGAGCAATCAGCCCCAGCATTTT
>TRBV19|-|TRBD1|TRBJ2-7|14
CASRRQGKTYEQYF
TGTGCCAGTAGAAGACAGGGAAAGACGTACGAGCAGTACTTC
>TRBV30|many|TRBD1|TRBJ1-1|14
CAWSVGTGNTEAFF
TGTGCCTGGAGTGTGGGGACAGGGAACACTGAAGCTTTCTTT
>TRBV11-2|many|TRBD2|TRBJ2-7|16
CASSSLAGGKAYEQYF
TGTGCCAGCAGCTCACTAGCGGGGGGCAAGGCCTACGAGCAGTACTTC
>TRBV5-8|few|-|TRBJ1-5|15
CASSLEGLSNQPQHF
TGTGCCAGCAGCTTGGAAGGGCTAAGCAATCAGCCCCAGCATTTT
>TRBV19|many|-|TRBJ2-1|15
CASSSQGSGLDEQFF
TGTGCCAGTAGTAGCCAGGGTTCGGGTCTCGATGAGCAGTTCTTC
>TRBV11-2|many|TRBD1|TRBJ2-3|15
CASSSRQGSADTQYF
TGTGCCAGCAGCTCCAGACAGGGTTCGGCAGATACGCAGTATTTT
>TRBV6-2/TRBV6-3|many|-|TRBJ2-4|12
CASSFGENIQYF
TGTGCCAGCAGCTTCGGAGAGAACATTCAGTACTTC
>TRBV20-1|few|-|TRBJ2-4|15
CSAGPPDIAKNIQYF
TGCAGTGCTGGCCCGCCGGATATAGCCAAAAACATTCAGTACTTC
>TRBV20-1|-|TRBD2|TRBJ2-5|14
CSALPTSGQETQYF
TGCAGTGCGCTTCCTACTAGCGGACAAGAGACCCAGTACTTC
>TRBV29-1|-|-|TRBJ1-5|13
CSVARTEDQPQHF
TGCAGCGTTGCTAGGACAGAGGATCAGCCCCAGCATTTT
>TRBV27|-|-|TRBJ1-4|12
CASSRTNEKLFF
TGTGCCAGCAGTCGCACTAATGAAAAACTGTTTTTT
>TRBV10-2|many|-|TRBJ2-1|13
CASRAATYNEQFF
TGCGCCAGCAGGGCAGCCACCTACAATGAGCAGTTCTTC
>TRBV18|-|TRBD1|TRBJ2-7|15
CASSPIGTGTYEQYF
TGTGCCAGCTCACCAATCGGGACAGGGACCTACGAGCAGTACTTC
>TRBV5-6|-|TRBD2|TRBJ2-4|13
CASQNSGRHIQYF
TGTGCCAGCCAGAATAGCGGGAGGCACATTCAGTACTTC
>TRBV9|many|-|TRBJ2-7|14
CASSPAAGSYEQYF
TGTGCCAGCAGCCCCGCGGCAGGCTCCTACGAGCAGTACTTC
>TRBV5-6|many|-|TRBJ1-2|14
CASSGTTGGYGYTF
TGTGCCAGCAGCGGAACGACCGGGGGCTATGGCTACACCTTC
>TRBV28|many|TRBD1|TRBJ1-1|13
CASSSPQGAEAFF
TGTGCCAGCAGTTCCCCACAGGGGGCGGAAGCTTTCTTT
>TRBV20-1|medium-sized|TRBD2|TRBJ2-3|15
CSARVAGVGTDTQYF
TGCAGTGCTAGAGTAGCGGGAGTCGGCACAGATACGCAGTATTTT
>TRBV4-2|many|-|TRBJ2-5|19
CASSQDFNEGPNGQETQYF
TGTGCCAGCAGCCAAGACTTTAATGAGGGGCCTAACGGCCAAGAGACCCAGTACTTC
>TRBV20-1|once|TRBD2|TRBJ2-3|16
CSASLAAGVSTDTQYF
TGCAGTGCTAGCCTAGCGGCGGGAGTAAGCACAGATACGCAGTATTTT
>TRBV6-2/TRBV6-3|-|-|TRBJ1-5|11
CASRSDQPQHF
TGTGCCAGTCGCAGTGATCAGCCCCAGCATTTT
>TRBV7-2|many|TRBD1|TRBJ2-3|15
CASSRDRGRADTQYF
TGTGCCAGCAGCCGGGACAGGGGGCGGGCAGATACGCAGTATTTT
>TRBV29-1|many|TRBD1|TRBJ1-1|14
CSVVKGASVTEAFF
TGCAGCGTTGTAAAGGGGGCGTCGGTCACTGAAGCTTTCTTT